Listed below are T cell receptor beta chains from one sample, sequenced in a study of blood T cell repertoires in COVID-19. The method was immunoSEQ multiplex PCR; TCRdb's version includes in-frame clones alone and lacks a portion of them. Here the sample spans about 480,000 clones, about 88% being singletons. The sequenced sample was peripheral blood. The receptors here all came from a man aged 18 to 30 with COVID-19, enrolled during active disease. Each CDR3 is given with its conserved first and last residue. The D gene is left open where the match is weak. Only part of the rows carry a size: once, few, many, or a class if the clone is expanded.

j_gene	v_gene	d_gene	abundance	CDR3aa	CDR3nt
TRBJ1-5	TRBV30	.	once	CALSRVEYSNQPQHF	TGTGCCTTGTCCAGGGTTGAGTATAGCAATCAGCCCCAGCATTTT
TRBJ2-3	TRBV2	TRBD2	.	CASRPLAGSTDTQYF	TGTGCCAGCAGGCCTCTAGCGGGGAGCACAGATACGCAGTATTTT
TRBJ2-7	TRBV7-9	TRBD1	.	CASADRTYEQYF	TGTGCCAGCGCGGACAGGACCTACGAGCAGTACTTC
TRBJ2-5	TRBV19	.	.	CASSMLSQETQYF	TGTGCCAGTAGTATGCTCAGCCAAGAGACCCAGTACTTC
TRBJ2-1	TRBV6-5	TRBD2	.	CASTGLAPNEQFF	TGTGCCAGCACGGGACTAGCGCCTAATGAGCAGTTCTTC
TRBJ2-6	TRBV7-8	.	.	CASSFPRAGANVLTF	TGTGCCAGCAGCTTCCCCAGGGCTGGGGCCAACGTCCTGACTTTC
TRBJ2-7	TRBV12-3/TRBV12-4	TRBD2	.	CASGLADSYEQYF	TGTGCCAGCGGACTAGCGGACTCCTACGAGCAGTACTTC
TRBJ2-1	TRBV24-1	TRBD2	.	CATRTGTSGLNEQFF	TGTGCCACCAGGACCGGGACTAGCGGTCTCAATGAGCAGTTCTTC
TRBJ2-3	TRBV24-1	.	.	CATSDTRSGTDTQYF	TGTGCCACCAGTGATACACGGTCAGGGACAGATACGCAGTATTTT
TRBJ2-7	TRBV20-1	TRBD2	.	CSASSSGFPYEQYF	TGCAGTGCTAGTTCTAGCGGGTTCCCCTACGAGCAGTACTTC
TRBJ1-3	TRBV5-1	.	.	CASSLDTGRSGNTIYF	TGCGCCAGCAGCTTGGATACAGGTCGCTCTGGAAACACCATATATTTT
TRBJ2-1	TRBV10-1	.	.	CASSENPQTLQFF	TGCGCCAGCAGCGAAAACCCCCAGACTCTGCAGTTCTTC
TRBJ2-4	TRBV15	.	.	CATSTGAGVAKNIQYF	TGTGCCACCAGCACAGGGGCGGGGGTAGCCAAAAACATTCAGTACTTC
TRBJ1-3	TRBV7-9	.	.	CASSPSMGSGNTIYF	TGTGCCAGCAGCCCCAGTATGGGTAGCGGAAACACCATATATTTT
TRBJ1-2	TRBV24-1	TRBD1	once	CATSDPGQGDGYTF	TGTGCCACCAGTGACCCGGGACAGGGAGATGGCTACACCTTC
TRBJ2-7	TRBV7-9	TRBD1	.	CASSYGQAEQYF	TGTGCCAGCAGCTATGGACAGGCCGAGCAGTACTTC
TRBJ2-1	TRBV29-1	TRBD2	.	CSVHGLAALNEQFF	TGCAGCGTTCACGGACTAGCGGCCCTCAATGAGCAGTTCTTC
TRBJ2-5	TRBV5-4	.	.	CASRTRGQETQYF	TGTGCCAGCAGGACGAGAGGGCAAGAGACCCAGTACTTC
TRBJ1-5	TRBV16	.	.	CASSQWGGSNQPQHF	TGTGCCAGCAGCCAATGGGGGGGTAGCAATCAGCCCCAGCATTTT
TRBJ2-1	TRBV7-3	.	.	CASSLRQEIYNEQFF	TGTGCCAGCAGCTTACGTCAGGAAATCTACAATGAGCAGTTCTTC
TRBJ1-5	TRBV5-5	TRBD1	.	CASSPDRASNQPQHF	TGTGCCAGCAGCCCTGACAGGGCGAGCAATCAGCCCCAGCATTTT
TRBJ1-2	TRBV7-9	.	.	CASSPNNYGYTF	TGTGCCAGCAGCCCAAATAACTATGGCTACACCTTC
TRBJ2-6	TRBV7-9	.	once	CASSLGGSGANVLTF	TGTGCCAGCAGCTTAGGCGGCTCTGGGGCCAACGTCCTGACTTTC
TRBJ1-1	TRBV4-1	.	once	CASSPSGGTEAFF	TGCGCCAGCAGCCCCTCGGGGGGCACTGAAGCTTTCTTT
TRBJ1-1	TRBV3-1/TRBV3-2	.	.	CASSQMEFSEAFF	TGTGCCAGCAGCCAAATGGAGTTTAGTGAAGCTTTCTTT
TRBJ2-2	TRBV19	.	once	CASTLGQKAGELFF	TGTGCCAGTACCCTGGGGCAAAAGGCCGGGGAGCTGTTTTTT
TRBJ2-2	TRBV29-1	.	.	CSALNTGELFF	TGCAGCGCCCTGAACACCGGGGAGCTGTTTTTT
TRBJ2-7	TRBV14	.	once	CASSHAREQYF	TGTGCCAGCAGCCACGCCAGAGAGCAGTACTTC
TRBJ2-1	TRBV7-3	TRBD1	.	CASGRTGGNEQFF	TGTGCCAGCGGACGGACAGGGGGCAATGAGCAGTTCTTC
TRBJ2-2	TRBV7-8	.	few	CASSLAPSPNTGELFF	TGTGCCAGCAGCTTAGCGCCCAGTCCGAACACCGGGGAGCTGTTTTTT
TRBJ1-2	TRBV29-1	TRBD1	.	CSVGQGYGYTF	TGCAGCGTTGGACAGGGCTATGGCTACACCTTC
TRBJ1-2	TRBV12-3/TRBV12-4	TRBD1	.	CASSSTGGGGYTF	TGTGCCAGCAGCTCGACAGGGGGAGGTGGCTACACCTTC
TRBJ2-1	TRBV7-2	.	.	CASSLLGSYNEQFF	TGTGCCAGCAGCCTCCTAGGCTCCTACAATGAGCAGTTCTTC
TRBJ2-5	TRBV3-1/TRBV3-2	.	.	CASSQETRVQETQYF	TGTGCCAGCAGCCAAGAAACGAGGGTCCAAGAGACCCAGTACTTC
TRBJ2-3	TRBV10-3	TRBD2	.	CAINDNSGGLTDTQYF	TGTGCCATCAATGACAATAGCGGGGGGCTGACAGATACGCAGTATTTT
TRBJ1-1	TRBV5-5	TRBD1	.	CASSLLGQGYTEAFF	TGTGCCAGCAGCTTGTTGGGACAGGGTTATACTGAAGCTTTCTTT
TRBJ2-2	TRBV12-5	.	.	CASGLYRQSNTGELFF	TGTGCTAGTGGTTTGTACCGACAATCGAACACCGGGGAGCTGTTTTTT
TRBJ2-7	TRBV2	TRBD1	.	CASRQIPTGGSYEQYF	TGTGCCAGCAGGCAAATCCCGACAGGGGGTTCCTACGAGCAGTACTTC
TRBJ1-5	TRBV4-2	TRBD1	.	CASSHPDREGNQPQHF	TGTGCCAGCAGCCACCCTGACAGGGAGGGCAATCAGCCCCAGCATTTT
TRBJ2-1	TRBV27	TRBD2	.	CASSLGGRFGEQFF	TGTGCCAGCAGTTTGGGAGGGCGGTTCGGTGAGCAGTTCTTC
TRBJ2-7	TRBV2	TRBD1	.	CASRRQGPTYEQYF	TGTGCCAGCAGGAGACAGGGACCAACCTACGAGCAGTACTTC
TRBJ2-7	TRBV3-1/TRBV3-2	TRBD2	.	CASSQRESSYEQYF	TGTGCCAGCAGCCAGCGGGAGAGCTCCTACGAGCAGTACTTC
TRBJ1-5	TRBV7-9	TRBD1	few	CASDTGANQPQHF	TGTGCCAGCGATACAGGGGCGAATCAGCCCCAGCATTTT
TRBJ2-1	TRBV20-1	.	.	CSASGRDNEQFF	TGCAGTGCTAGTGGGCGGGACAATGAGCAGTTCTTC
TRBJ2-5	TRBV19	.	.	CASTSTGTQYF	TGTGCCAGTACCTCGACGGGGACCCAGTACTTC
TRBJ1-2	TRBV9	.	few	CASSPSRGGNSGYTF	TGTGCCAGCAGCCCGTCGCGGGGCGGAAACAGTGGCTACACCTTC
TRBJ2-7	TRBV27	TRBD2	few	CASSPRTSGSYEQYF	TGTGCCAGCAGTCCCCGGACTAGCGGGAGTTACGAGCAGTACTTC
TRBJ1-1	TRBV3-1/TRBV3-2	TRBD1	few	CASSPRNRGAEAFF	TGTGCCAGCTCCCCTAGGAACAGGGGCGCTGAAGCTTTCTTT
TRBJ1-5	TRBV7-9	TRBD1	.	CASSLVGGGDQPQHF	TGTGCCAGCAGCTTAGTAGGGGGCGGAGATCAGCCCCAGCATTTT
TRBJ2-2	TRBV6-6	.	.	CASSPIRGASTGELFF	TGTGCCAGCAGTCCCATCCGGGGGGCGTCCACCGGGGAGCTGTTTTTT
TRBJ1-2	TRBV7-9	.	.	CASSLETQYGYTF	TGTGCCAGCAGCTTAGAGACTCAGTATGGCTACACCTTC
TRBJ2-7	TRBV20-1	.	.	CSATDFGEQYF	TGCAGTGCTACGGACTTTGGCGAGCAGTACTTC
TRBJ1-3	TRBV28	.	.	CATRTQTGFAGNTIYF	TGTGCCACCCGGACCCAGACAGGATTTGCCGGAAACACCATATATTTT
TRBJ2-7	TRBV27	.	once	CASSLDSSGYEQYF	TGTGCCAGCAGTCTGGACAGCAGCGGCTACGAGCAGTACTTC